The 5 T cell receptor beta chains presented below share a single source sample, sequenced in a study of T cell changes during pregnancy in multiple sclerosis. Sequenced by immunoSEQ multiplex PCR; TCRdb stores in-frame clones only, minus some. The sample records about 18,000 clones, about 84% being singletons. The sample in question was CD8+ T cells from peripheral blood mononuclear cells, obtained after pregnancy. The receptors were sampled from a female donor with multiple sclerosis, enrolled in a pregnancy study.

The J gene is TRBJ1-5, the V gene TRBV28; 7 bases are a match to TRBD1. J lost 3 bases, V lost 4 bases, and 3 bases had no gene match. CDR1 is MDHEN and CDR2 is SYDVKM in the germline V gene. The CDR3 totals 14 residues. CDR3 DNA sequence: TGTGCCAGCAGTTCGGACAGGATCAATCAGCCCCAGCATTTT. Protein sequence: CASSSDRINQPQHF.

This chain connects TRBV6-1 to TRBJ1-2, with unresolved D. V lost 6 bases and J 4 bases, leaving 12 bases between the germline ends. Per germline, CDR1 MNHNS and CDR2 SASEGT. This CDR3 contains 13 residues. The CDR3 nucleotides are TGTGCCAGCAGGAATCAGATTTCCTATGGCTACACCTTC. Translation: CASRNQISYGYTF.

The chain joins TRBV4-1 to TRBJ2-1; D is perhaps TRBD1 (6 bases). The CDR3 extends over 13 amino acids. Germline values: CDR1 MGHRA, CDR2 YSYEKL. Trimming removed 3 bases from V and 9 bases from J, with 12 bases in between. The CDR3 region is CASSQSQGSEQFF. Here the CDR3 DNA reads TGCGCCAGCAGCCAGTCACAGGGATCTGAGCAGTTCTTC.

The CDR3 DNA reads TGTGCCAGCTCACCGTTCGCTGGGACAGTAGAGACCCAGTACTTC. Residues: CASSPFAGTVETQYF. The chain uses TRBV18 and TRBJ2-5; 7 bases align to TRBD1. Germline values: CDR1 KGHSH, CDR2 LQKENI. The CDR3 loop spans 15 amino acids. J was trimmed by 4 bases and V by 3 bases; bases with no gene match: 8. Supplemented by reference TRBV18 and TRBJ2-5, the full variable domain reads NAGVMQNPRHLVRRRGQEARLRCSPMKGHSHVYWYRQLPEEGLKFMVYLQKENIIDESGMPKERFSAEFPKEGPSILRIQQVVRGDSAAYFCASSPFAGTVETQYFGPGTRLLVL.

This clone showed up just a few times. V and J are TRBV7-9 and TRBJ2-1; D uncertain. Germline CDR1 and CDR2: SEHNR and FQNEAQ (reference sequence). The V gene lost 1 base and the J gene lost 7 bases, with 8 bases spanning the gap. The CDR3 is 13 amino acids. The CDR3 here is CASSLVSANEQFF. The CDR3 DNA reads as TGTGCCAGCAGCTTAGTCTCAGCGAATGAGCAGTTCTTC.